A single count supports the clone carrying this TCR beta chain. No antigen is known for it. This specimen includes other DNA sequences encoding the same CDR3. CD45RO-negative cells were positively selected for CCR7, leaving out terminally differentiated effector memory CD45RA+ cells. The data were taken from a study of shared clonotypes between healthy human individuals. General study results and limits: Only blood was sampled, and tissue TCR repertoires likely differ from blood ones. Relative to clonotypes present in all four donors, those not shared had lower generation probabilities.

This CDR3 contains 14 residues. V was pared by 2 bases and J by 3 bases, with 11 bases between. Per germline, CDR1 MNHEY and CDR2 SVGAGI. Data came from immunoSEQ multiplex PCR; TCRdb stores just in-frame clones and leaves some out. The sample lists about 2.2 million clones, roughly 91% seen once, with under 2% in the top ten. Sequenced material: naive CD8+ T cells from PBMCs. The TCR comes from a man in his late teens or twenties in good health. Some clones in this sample may be carry-over from other donors' samples. The chain recombines TRBV6-5 with TRBJ2-7; TRBD2 is a possible D gene (6 bases). The CDR3 loop is CASSYGGRGYEQYF. Written as DNA, the CDR3 is TGTGCCAGCAGTTACGGTGGGCGGGGCTACGAGCAGTACTTC.